Listed here are 14 T cell receptor beta chains from one sample, sequenced in a study of T-cell reconstitution after alpha-beta-depleted transplantation in children. During its preparation, the TCRbeta library received unique molecular identifiers. TCRdb redid the calling of the PCR reads with MiXCR, one entry per CDR3 protein. This table holds about 510,000 distinct CDR3 sequences, more than 9.5% found once. The sample in question was PBMCs, mostly from graft donor cells, obtained 180 days after TCRalphabeta/CD19-depleted stem cell transplant. These receptors were taken from a female patient aged 2-10 years who had a stem cell transplant for aplastic anemia, so the T cells may come from the graft donor.

This clonotype occurred many times. The genes are TRBV20-1 and TRBJ2-7, with 8 bases aligning to TRBD2. With V trimmed by 5 bases and J by 2 bases, 5 bases remained unmatched. The length of the CDR3 is 13 residues. Looked up from germline, CDR1 is DFQATT and CDR2 is SNEGSKA (reference sequence). The CDR3: CSAATSGTYEQYV. In nucleotides, the CDR3 is TGCAGTGCTGCCACTAGCGGAACCTACGAGCAGTACGTC.

This clonotype has a handful of counts. This rearrangement joins TRBV7-2 to TRBJ1-2, with TRBD1 matching 8 bases. Trimming cost V 5 bases and J 5 bases; bases outside gene matches: 4. The germline V gene has CDR1 SGHTA and CDR2 FQGNSA. This CDR3 comprises 13 residues. CDR3 DNA sequence: TGTGCCAGCAGCGCGGACAGGGCTTATGGCTACACCTTC. This sequence encodes CASSADRAYGYTF. Full variable domain (rest looked up from reference TRBV7-2 and TRBJ1-2): GAGVSQSPSNKVTEKGKDVELRCDPISGHTALYWYRQSLGQGLEFLIYFQGNSAPDKSGLPSDRFSAERTGGSVSTLTIQRTQQEDSAVYLCASSADRAYGYTFGSGTRLTVV.

The V call is TRBV27, the J call TRBJ2-7; TRBD1 matches 11 bases. With 5 bases clipped from V and 3 bases from J, the junction kept 6 bases outside the gene matches. CDR1 MNHEY and CDR2 SMNVEV come from the germline V gene (reference sequence). The CDR3 has 15 residues. The CDR3 nucleotides read TGTGCCAGCAGTAGCGGGACAGGGGGGTTCTACGAGCAGTACTTC. It yields the protein CASSSGTGGFYEQYF.

The chain carries TRBV10-1 and TRBJ2-1; 12 bases agree with TRBD2. V was clipped by 4 bases and J by 3 bases; unmatched bases: 4. Germline loops: CDR1 WNHNN, CDR2 SYGVQD (reference sequence). There are 16 residues in the CDR3. DNA of the CDR3: TGCGCCAGCAGTGCTAGCGGGAGGGCCCTCTACAATGAGCAGTTCTTC. Translated: CASSASGRALYNEQFF.

In its sample, this clonotype was seen a few times. The V and J genes are TRBV19 and TRBJ1-2, with a possible D match to TRBD1 (6 bases). Germline V gene sequence: CDR1 LNHDA, CDR2 SQIVND (reference sequence). Trimming shortened V by 4 bases and J by 4 bases, and 13 bases separated the two germline ends. CDR3 size: 14 residues. The CDR3 sequence: CASSNRGQGYGYTF. The CDR3, as DNA: TGTGCCAGTAGTAACCGGGGGCAAGGCTATGGCTACACCTTC.

This clonotype was picked up a small number of times. The chain is built from TRBV6-5 and TRBJ1-5; 8 nucleotides align to TRBD1. Germline values: CDR1 MNHEY, CDR2 SVGAGI. J was trimmed by 6 bases and V by 5 bases; bases with no gene match: 9. This CDR3 comprises 15 residues. The CDR3 reads CASSPGQAAGQPQHF. The CDR3 nucleotides are TGTGCCAGCAGTCCGGGACAGGCAGCGGGTCAGCCCCAGCATTTT.

The V gene is TRBV4-2, the J gene TRBJ2-1; TRBD2 matches at 12 bases. This CDR3 comprises 18 residues. The V gene's germline CDR1 is LGHNA and CDR2 YNFKEQ. With 4 bases clipped from V and 7 bases from J, the junction kept 14 bases outside the gene matches. This CDR3 reads CASSRHSLAGGPGNEQFF. In DNA, the CDR3 is TGTGCCAGCAGCCGACATAGTCTAGCGGGAGGGCCGGGAAATGAGCAGTTCTTC.

The chain joins TRBV5-6 to TRBJ1-6, with D tentatively TRBD1 (5 bases). The CDR3 is 18 amino acids. The V end lost 3 bases, the J end lost 5 bases, and 21 bases lay between the germline ends. From germline, CDR1 is SGHDT and CDR2 YYEEEE. CDR3 sequence reads: CASSYLAGPNFHNSPLHF. The CDR3 DNA is TGTGCCAGCAGCTACCTTGCGGGGCCGAATTTTCATAATTCACCCCTCCACTTT. The whole variable domain, filled in from reference TRBV5-6 and TRBJ1-6, reads DAGVTQSPTHLIKTRGQQVTLRCSPKSGHDTVSWYQQALGQGPQFIFQYYEEEERQRGNFPDRFSGHQFPNYSSELNVNALLLGDSALYLCASSYLAGPNFHNSPLHFGNGTRLTVT.

A note on this clonotype: A much bigger clone sits one base away, suggesting this may be a read error. This rearrangement joins TRBV5-6 to TRBJ1-2; D unclear. CDR3 length: 12 amino acids. In germline, CDR1 is SGHDT, CDR2 YYEEEE. In DNA form, the CDR3 reads TGTGCCAGCAGCCCGTCGGGTCCGGGCTACGCCTTC. It specifies CASSPSGPGYAF.

DNA for the CDR3: TGCGCCAGCAGCTGGGGACAGGGGGCTCTTTACAATGAGCAGTTCTTC. Residues: CASSWGQGALYNEQFF. The chain uses TRBV5-1 and TRBJ2-1, with 12 bases that match TRBD1. CDR1 SGHRS and CDR2 YFSETQ come from the germline V gene. Trimming took 3 bases from V and 4 from J; bases not matched to a gene: 5. This CDR3 spans 16 amino acids.

This clonotype was observed a handful of times. The chain couples TRBV11-2 to TRBJ2-2; 7 nucleotides match TRBD1. V shed 3 bases, J shed 4 bases, and the junction held 8 bases outside the gene matches. CDR1 and CDR2 (germline): SGHAT, FQNNGV. CDR3 length: 16 amino acids. The chain's CDR3 is CASSLAGQAGTGELFF. CDR3 sequence (DNA): TGTGCCAGCAGCTTGGCTGGACAGGCGGGCACCGGGGAGCTGTTTTTT. Full variable domain (remainder filled in from reference TRBV11-2 and TRBJ2-2): EAGVAQSPRYKIIEKRQSVAFWCNPISGHATLYWYQQILGQGPKLLIQFQNNGVVDDSQLPKDRFSAERLKGVDSTLKIQPAKLEDSAVYLCASSLAGQAGTGELFFGEGSRLTVL.

At least ten counts were recorded for this clonotype. The rearrangement uses TRBV29-1 and TRBJ2-1; TRBD2 agrees at 8 bases. J was trimmed by 9 bases and V by 6 bases; bases with no gene match: 7. Per germline, CDR1 SQVTM and CDR2 ANQGSEA. This CDR3 spans 12 amino acids. The CDR3 spells CSVYSREGEQFF. The CDR3 bases are TGCAGCGTGTACAGCCGGGAGGGTGAGCAGTTCTTC.

This clonotype showed up just a few times. V is TRBV12-3 or TRBV12-4 and J is TRBJ1-4, with a weak D call TRBD1 (5 bases). The CDR3 runs 14 residues. V was pared by 6 bases and J by 8 bases, with 16 bases between. CDR3 bases: TGTGCCAGCAGAACGCCGGGACTGGGAGAAAAACTGTTTTTT. Protein sequence: CASRTPGLGEKLFF.

The CDR3 bases are TGCAGTGCTAGCAGGGGACAGGGAGTATTCTATGGCTACACCTTC. Translated: CSASRGQGVFYGYTF. J is TRBJ1-2 and V is TRBV20-1, with TRBD1 matching 9 bases. Trimming removed 3 bases from V and 4 bases from J; junction bases left unmatched: 9. The CDR3 runs to 15 residues. Germline V gives CDR1 DFQATT, CDR2 SNEGSKA (reference sequence).